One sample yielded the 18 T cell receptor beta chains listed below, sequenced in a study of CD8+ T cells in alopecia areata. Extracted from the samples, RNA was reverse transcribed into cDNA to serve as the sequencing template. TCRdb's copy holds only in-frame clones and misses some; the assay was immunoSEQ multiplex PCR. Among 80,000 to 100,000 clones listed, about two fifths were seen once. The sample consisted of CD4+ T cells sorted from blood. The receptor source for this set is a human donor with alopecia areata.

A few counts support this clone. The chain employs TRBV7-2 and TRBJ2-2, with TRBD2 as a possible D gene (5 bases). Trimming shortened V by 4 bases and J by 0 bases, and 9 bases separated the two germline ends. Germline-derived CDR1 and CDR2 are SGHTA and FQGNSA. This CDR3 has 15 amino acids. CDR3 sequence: CASSSRRANTGELFF. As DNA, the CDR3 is TGTGCCAGCAGCTCCCGGCGGGCGAACACCGGGGAGCTGTTTTTT.

CDR3 region: CASSFGGHDNQPQHF. The CDR3 DNA reads as TGTGCCAGCAGCTTCGGGGGACACGATAATCAGCCCCAGCATTTT. The chain couples TRBV7-9 to TRBJ1-5; possible D gene TRBD1, 6 bases. CDR3 length equals 15 residues. The germline gives CDR1 SEHNR, CDR2 FQNEAQ (reference sequence). V was pared by 3 bases and J by 4 bases, with 13 bases between.

CDR3 sequence (DNA): TGTGCCAGCAGCTATGCAGGGGGCTCGTACACTGAAGCTTTCTTT. This encodes CASSYAGGSYTEAFF. J is TRBJ1-1 and V is TRBV7-9; 8 positions match TRBD1. With V trimmed by 4 bases and J by 3 bases, 7 bases remained unmatched. CDR3 length: 15 amino acids. Germline V gene sequence: CDR1 SEHNR, CDR2 FQNEAQ (reference sequence).

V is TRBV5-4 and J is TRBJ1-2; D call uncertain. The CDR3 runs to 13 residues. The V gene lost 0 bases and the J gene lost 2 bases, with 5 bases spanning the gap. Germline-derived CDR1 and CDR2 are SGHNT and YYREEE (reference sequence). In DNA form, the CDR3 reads TGTGCCAGCAGCTTGGGCAGCAACTATGGCTACACCTTC. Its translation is CASSLGSNYGYTF.

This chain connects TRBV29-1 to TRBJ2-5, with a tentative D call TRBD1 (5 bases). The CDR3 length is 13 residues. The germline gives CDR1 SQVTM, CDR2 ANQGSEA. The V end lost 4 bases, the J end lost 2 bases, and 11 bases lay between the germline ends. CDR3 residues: CSVVYRIQETQYF. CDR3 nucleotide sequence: TGCAGCGTTGTGTACAGGATACAAGAGACCCAGTACTTC.

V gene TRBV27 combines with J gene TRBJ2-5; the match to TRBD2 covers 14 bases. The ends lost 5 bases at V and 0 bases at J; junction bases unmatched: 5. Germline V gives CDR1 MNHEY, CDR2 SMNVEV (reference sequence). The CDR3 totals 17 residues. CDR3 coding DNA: TGTGCCAGCAGTCCCCGACTAGCGGGGGGGTACCAAGAGACCCAGTACTTC. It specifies CASSPRLAGGYQETQYF.

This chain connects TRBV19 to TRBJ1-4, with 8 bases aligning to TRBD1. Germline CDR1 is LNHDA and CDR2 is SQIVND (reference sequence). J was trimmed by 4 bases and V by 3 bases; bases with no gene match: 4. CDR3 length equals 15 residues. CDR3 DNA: TGTGCCAGTAGTATCCGGACAGGGCTTAATGAAAAACTGTTTTTT. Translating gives CASSIRTGLNEKLFF.

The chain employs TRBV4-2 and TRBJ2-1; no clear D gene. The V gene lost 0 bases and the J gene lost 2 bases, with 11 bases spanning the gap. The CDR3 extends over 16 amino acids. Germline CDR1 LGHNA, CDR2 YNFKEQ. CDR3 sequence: CASSQDYGPPYNEQFF. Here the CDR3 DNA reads TGTGCCAGCAGCCAAGATTATGGGCCTCCCTACAATGAGCAGTTCTTC.

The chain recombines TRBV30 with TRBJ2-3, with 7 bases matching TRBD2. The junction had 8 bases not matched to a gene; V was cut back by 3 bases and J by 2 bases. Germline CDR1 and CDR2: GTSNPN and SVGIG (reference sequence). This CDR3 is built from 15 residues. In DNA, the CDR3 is TGTGCCTGGAGGGTGAGTGGGAGGGTCACAGATACGCAGTATTTT. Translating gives CAWRVSGRVTDTQYF. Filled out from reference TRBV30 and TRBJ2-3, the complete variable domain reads SQTIHQWPATLVQPVGSPLSLECTVEGTSNPNLYWYRQAAGRGLQLLFYSVGIGQISSEVPQNLSASRPQDRQFILSSKKLLLSDSGFYLCAWRVSGRVTDTQYFGPGTRLTVL.

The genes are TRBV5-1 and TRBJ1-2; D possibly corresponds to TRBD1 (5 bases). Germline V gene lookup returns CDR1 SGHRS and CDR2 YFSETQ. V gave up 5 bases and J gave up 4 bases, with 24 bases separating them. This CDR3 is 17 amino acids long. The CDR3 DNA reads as TGCGCCAGCAGACAACTGAGAAGCGGGGGAGTAGGCTATGGCTACACCTTC. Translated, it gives CASRQLRSGGVGYGYTF.

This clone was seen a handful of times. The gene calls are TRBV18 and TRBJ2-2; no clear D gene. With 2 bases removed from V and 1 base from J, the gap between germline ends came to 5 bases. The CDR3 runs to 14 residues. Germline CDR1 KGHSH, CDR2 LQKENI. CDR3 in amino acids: CASSPTVNTGELFF. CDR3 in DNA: TGTGCCAGCTCACCAACGGTGAACACCGGGGAGCTGTTTTTT.

CDR3 sequence: CASSLASPGGTDTQYF. CDR3 nucleotides: TGTGCCAGCAGCTTAGCTTCGCCGGGGGGCACAGATACGCAGTATTTT. V gene TRBV7-3 combines with J gene TRBJ2-3, with D perhaps matching TRBD2 (6 bases). The germline V and J ends were trimmed by 2 bases and 1 base, with 13 bases remaining between them. CDR1 is SGHTA and CDR2 is FQGTGA in the germline V gene. The CDR3 has 16 amino acids.

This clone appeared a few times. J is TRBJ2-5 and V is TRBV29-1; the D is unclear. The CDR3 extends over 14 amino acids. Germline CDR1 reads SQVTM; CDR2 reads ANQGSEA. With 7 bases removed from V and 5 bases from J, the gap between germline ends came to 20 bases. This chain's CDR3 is CSAPFSIMGETQYF. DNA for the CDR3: TGCAGCGCACCGTTTTCAATTATGGGGGAGACCCAGTACTTC.

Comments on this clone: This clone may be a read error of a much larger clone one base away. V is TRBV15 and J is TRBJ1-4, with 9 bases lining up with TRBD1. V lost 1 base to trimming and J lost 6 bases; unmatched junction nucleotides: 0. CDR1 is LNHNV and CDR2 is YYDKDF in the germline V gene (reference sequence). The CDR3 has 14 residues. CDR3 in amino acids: CATSRGQGDEKLFF. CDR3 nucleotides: TGTGCCACCAGCAGAGGACAGGGGGATGAAAAACTGTTTTTT. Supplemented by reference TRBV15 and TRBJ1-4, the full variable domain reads DAMVIQNPRYQVTQFGKPVTLSCSQTLNHNVMYWYQQKSSQAPKLLFHYYDKDFNNEADTPDNFQSRRPNTSFCFLDIRSPGLGDTAMYLCATSRGQGDEKLFFGSGTQLSVL.

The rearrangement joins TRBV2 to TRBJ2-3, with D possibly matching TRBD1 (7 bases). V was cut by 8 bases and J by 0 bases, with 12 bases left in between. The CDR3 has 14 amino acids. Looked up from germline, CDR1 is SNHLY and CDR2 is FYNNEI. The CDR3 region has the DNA TGTGCCAGCCGACAGGGACTTAGCACAGATACGCAGTATTTT. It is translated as CASRQGLSTDTQYF.

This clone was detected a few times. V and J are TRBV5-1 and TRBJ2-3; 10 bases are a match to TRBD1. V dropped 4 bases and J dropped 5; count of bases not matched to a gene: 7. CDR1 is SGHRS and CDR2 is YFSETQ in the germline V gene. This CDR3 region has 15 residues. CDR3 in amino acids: CASSRGTGVGDTQYF. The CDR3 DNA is TGCGCCAGCAGCCGCGGGACAGGGGTCGGAGATACGCAGTATTTT.

Here the CDR3 reads CASRAVSYEQYF. The CDR3 DNA reads TGTGCCAGCAGGGCAGTCTCCTACGAGCAGTACTTC. The V call is TRBV2, the J call TRBJ2-7, with unresolved D. Trimming left V 6 bases short and J 0 bases short, with 6 bases between. CDR1 SNHLY and CDR2 FYNNEI come from the germline V gene. The CDR3 contains 12 residues.

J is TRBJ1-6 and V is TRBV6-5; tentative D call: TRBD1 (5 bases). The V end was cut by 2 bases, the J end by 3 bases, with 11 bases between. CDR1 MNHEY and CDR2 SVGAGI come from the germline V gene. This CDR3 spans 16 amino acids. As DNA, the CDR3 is TGTGCCAGCAGTTACGAGCGACAGCTCTATAATTCACCCCTCCACTTT. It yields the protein CASSYERQLYNSPLHF.